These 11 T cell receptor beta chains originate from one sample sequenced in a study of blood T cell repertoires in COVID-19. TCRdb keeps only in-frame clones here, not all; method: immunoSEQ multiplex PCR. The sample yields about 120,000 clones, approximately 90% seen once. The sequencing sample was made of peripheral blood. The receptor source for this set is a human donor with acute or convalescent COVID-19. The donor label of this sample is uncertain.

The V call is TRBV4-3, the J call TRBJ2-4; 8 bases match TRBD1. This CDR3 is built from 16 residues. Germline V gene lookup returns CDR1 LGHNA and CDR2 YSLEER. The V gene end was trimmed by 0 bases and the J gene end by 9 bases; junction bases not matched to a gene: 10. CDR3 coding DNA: TGCGCCAGCAGCCAAGATCGTCAGGGGGCAAGTGGCATTCAGTACTTC. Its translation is CASSQDRQGASGIQYF.

The CDR3 sequence is CASSLGAENQPQHF. CDR3 coding DNA: TGTGCCAGCAGCTTGGGGGCAGAGAATCAGCCCCAGCATTTT. The chain employs TRBV5-5 and TRBJ1-5; D gene unclear. V dropped 0 bases and J dropped 4 bases, with 8 bases sitting between them. In germline, CDR1 is SGHKS, CDR2 YYEKEE (reference sequence). This CDR3 is 14 amino acids long. The variable domain in full, completed from reference TRBV5-5 and TRBJ1-5, reads DAGVTQSPTHLIKTRGQQVTLRCSPISGHKSVSWYQQVLGQGPQFIFQYYEKEERGRGNFPDRFSARQFPNYSSELNVNALLLGDSALYLCASSLGAENQPQHFGDGTRLSIL.

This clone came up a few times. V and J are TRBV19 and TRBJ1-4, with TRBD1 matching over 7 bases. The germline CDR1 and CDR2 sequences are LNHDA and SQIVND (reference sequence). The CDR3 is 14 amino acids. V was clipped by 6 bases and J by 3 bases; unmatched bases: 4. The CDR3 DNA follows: TGTGCCAGTAGGGCAGGGACAGCTAATGAAAAACTGTTTTTT. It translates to CASRAGTANEKLFF.

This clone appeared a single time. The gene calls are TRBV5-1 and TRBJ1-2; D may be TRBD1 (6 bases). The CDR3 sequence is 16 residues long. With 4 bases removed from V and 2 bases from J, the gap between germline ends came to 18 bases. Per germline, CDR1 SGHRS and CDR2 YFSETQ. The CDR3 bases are TGCGCCAGCAGCCCCAGCACCCAGGGGATAAACTATGGCTACACCTTC. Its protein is CASSPSTQGINYGYTF.

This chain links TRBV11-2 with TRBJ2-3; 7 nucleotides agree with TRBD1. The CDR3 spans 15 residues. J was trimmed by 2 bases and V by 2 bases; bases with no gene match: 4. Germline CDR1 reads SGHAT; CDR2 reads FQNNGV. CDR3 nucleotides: TGTGCCAGCAGCTTACTAGGACAGGTCACAGATACGCAGTATTTT. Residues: CASSLLGQVTDTQYF.

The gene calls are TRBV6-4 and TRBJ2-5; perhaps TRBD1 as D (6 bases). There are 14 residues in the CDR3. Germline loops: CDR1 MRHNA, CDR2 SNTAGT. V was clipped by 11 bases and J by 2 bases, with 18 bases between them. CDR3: CAPGQGRPQETQYF. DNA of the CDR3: TGTGCCCCGGGGCAGGGGCGTCCTCAAGAGACCCAGTACTTC.

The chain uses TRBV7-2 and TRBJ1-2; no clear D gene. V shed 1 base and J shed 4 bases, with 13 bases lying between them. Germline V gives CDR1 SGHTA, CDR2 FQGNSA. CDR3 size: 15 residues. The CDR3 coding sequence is TGTGCCAGCAGCTTAGGGACTGCAACTCCCTATGGCTACACCTTC. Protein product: CASSLGTATPYGYTF.

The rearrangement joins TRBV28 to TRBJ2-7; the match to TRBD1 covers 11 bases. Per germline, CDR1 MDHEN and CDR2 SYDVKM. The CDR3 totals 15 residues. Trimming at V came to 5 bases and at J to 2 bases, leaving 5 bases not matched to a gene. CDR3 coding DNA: TGTGCCAGCAGTACCGGGACAGGGGGAACCTACGAGCAGTACTTC. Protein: CASSTGTGGTYEQYF.

The chain's CDR3 is CASSPRDTTYEQYF. The CDR3 DNA sequence: TGTGCCAGCTCACCACGGGACACGACCTACGAGCAGTACTTC. The rearrangement uses TRBV18 and TRBJ2-7, with D perhaps matching TRBD1 (6 bases). Trimming removed 1 base at V and 2 bases at J, with 9 bases between. The CDR3 has 14 residues. The germline CDR1 and CDR2 sequences are KGHSH and LQKENI. Full variable domain (outside the CDR3, taken from reference TRBV18 and TRBJ2-7): NAGVMQNPRHLVRRRGQEARLRCSPMKGHSHVYWYRQLPEEGLKFMVYLQKENIIDESGMPKERFSAEFPKEGPSILRIQQVVRGDSAAYFCASSPRDTTYEQYFGPGTRLTVT.

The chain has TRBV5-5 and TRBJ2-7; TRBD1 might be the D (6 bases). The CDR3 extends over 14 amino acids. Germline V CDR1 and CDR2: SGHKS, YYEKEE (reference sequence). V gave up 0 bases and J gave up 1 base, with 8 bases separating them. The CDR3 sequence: CASSLVGQSYEQYF. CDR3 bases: TGTGCCAGCAGCTTGGTGGGACAATCCTACGAGCAGTACTTC. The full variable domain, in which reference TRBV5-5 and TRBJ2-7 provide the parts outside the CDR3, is DAGVTQSPTHLIKTRGQQVTLRCSPISGHKSVSWYQQVLGQGPQFIFQYYEKEERGRGNFPDRFSARQFPNYSSELNVNALLLGDSALYLCASSLVGQSYEQYFGPGTRLTVT.

The CDR3 coding sequence is TGTGCCAGCAGAACCGGAGGTGCAGATACGCAGTATTTT. Translating it yields CASRTGGADTQYF. The chain couples TRBV6-6 to TRBJ2-3, with a tentative D call TRBD2 (5 bases). Germline CDR1 MNHNY, CDR2 SVGAGI (reference sequence). Trimming stripped 6 bases from V and 4 bases from J, with 11 bases between. The CDR3 is made up of 13 amino acids.